One T cell receptor (beta chain) is described in this entry. Its cognate antigen is unknown. The data were obtained in a study of cytomegalovirus exposure and HLA in healthy donors. PCR was performed using 60 Vbeta and 13 Jbeta primers. Sequencing used immunoSEQ multiplex PCR; TCRdb keeps in-frame clones, though not all of them. The sample has around 71,000 clones. Study outcomes and limitations: Most subjects' HLA-A and HLA-B alleles were reportedly predicted from TCR beta sequences. The authors enumerated 180 or so TCR beta chains as linked to cytomegalovirus.

CDR3 length equals 13 residues. In germline, CDR1 is MNHEY, CDR2 SVGAGI. The ends were cut back, 6 bases at V and 8 bases at J, with 11 bases in the middle. The specimen was PBMCs. The chain carries TRBV6-5 and TRBJ1-6; no reliable D call. The clonotype comes from a woman aged 25 to 39 in good health and CMV-seronegative. The CDR3 DNA reads as TGTGCCAGCAGCCCTACACGGGATTCACCCCTCCACTTT. This translates into CASSPTRDSPLHF.